The clone carrying this T cell receptor (beta chain) is labeled medium-sized based on frequency. Antigen unknown. One tube held mixed TRB-A and TRB-B primer pools for touch-down PCR. After re-calling the multiplex PCR reads, TCRdb lists one entry per CDR3 protein, DNA absent. The specimen's table records some 7,600 distinct CDR3 sequences. This CDR3 is 14 amino acids long. The data were obtained in a study of T cell clusters in autoimmune cytopenias. Overall study: Per sample, median TRB depth was approximately 50,000 reads, yielding a median roughly 2,200 distinct clonotypes.

General study results and limits: Functional roles of the in silico T cell clusters still await experimental validation.

TRB was amplified from roughly 250 ng of peripheral blood genomic DNA per sample. The V and J genes are TRBV12-3 or TRBV12-4 and TRBJ1-2; there is no DNA to check the TCRdb D call of TRBD1. The receptor was isolated from a human donor with an autoimmune cytopenia or autoimmune hepatitis (not recorded which). The sequencing sample was made of peripheral blood. The CDR3 region is CASGRQGEFYGYTF.